The entry below describes one TCR beta chain. Antigen specificity is unknown. Germline loops: CDR1 LNHDA, CDR2 SQIVND (reference sequence). The CDR3 length is 14 residues. The V segment lost 2 bases and the J segment 3 bases; nucleotides outside the gene matches: 2. Use of 60 Vbeta and 13 Jbeta primers characterized the PCR. Method: immunoSEQ multiplex PCR; TCRdb's copy keeps in-frame clones and lacks some. Altogether about 140,000 clones are present, around 80% being singletons, with the ten largest covering about 3%. The entry originates in a study of cytomegalovirus exposure and HLA in healthy donors. Study-wide findings and caveats: A later examination showed that TCR association rates differed by HLA locus, with DRB1 most and HLA-C fewest. Immune exposure was documented only through CMV serostatus. Most of the CMV-associated TCR beta chains (in a later analysis) appeared to be HLA-restricted.

This receptor was obtained from a man aged 40-49 years in good health and CMV-seronegative. This chain uses TRBV19 with TRBJ2-7; 9 nucleotides align to TRBD1. What was sequenced was PBMCs. CDR3 region: CASSIPGQGYEQYF. DNA of the CDR3: TGTGCCAGTAGTATACCGGGACAGGGCTACGAGCAGTACTTC.